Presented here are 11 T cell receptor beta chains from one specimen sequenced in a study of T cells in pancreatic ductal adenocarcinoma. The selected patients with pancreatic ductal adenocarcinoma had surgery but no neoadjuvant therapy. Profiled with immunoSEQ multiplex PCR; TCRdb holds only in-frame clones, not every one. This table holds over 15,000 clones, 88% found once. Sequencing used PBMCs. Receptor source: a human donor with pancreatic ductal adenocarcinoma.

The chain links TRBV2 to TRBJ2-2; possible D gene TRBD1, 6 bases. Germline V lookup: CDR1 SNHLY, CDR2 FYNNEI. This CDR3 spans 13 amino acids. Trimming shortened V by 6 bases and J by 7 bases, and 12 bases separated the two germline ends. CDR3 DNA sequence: TGTGCCAGCAGAACAGGGTTCAGCGGGGAGCTGTTTTTT. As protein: CASRTGFSGELFF. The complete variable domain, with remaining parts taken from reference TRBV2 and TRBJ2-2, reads EPEVTQTPSHQVTQMGQEVILRCVPISNHLYFYWYRQILGQKVEFLVSFYNNEISEKSEIFDDQFSVERPDGSNFTLKIRSTKLEDSAMYFCASRTGFSGELFFGEGSRLTVL.

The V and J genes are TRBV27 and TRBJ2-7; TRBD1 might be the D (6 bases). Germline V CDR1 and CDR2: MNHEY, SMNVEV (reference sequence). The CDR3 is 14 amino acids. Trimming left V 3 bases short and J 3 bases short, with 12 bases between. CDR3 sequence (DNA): TGTGCCAGCAGTTTTTCCGGGACAAACTACGAGCAGTACTTC. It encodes CASSFSGTNYEQYF.

CDR3 coding DNA: TGTGCCAGTAGTATCCGACAGGGAGTAAGGACATCCAATGAGCAGTTCTTC. Protein: CASSIRQGVRTSNEQFF. This chain connects TRBV19 to TRBJ2-1, with 7 positions matching TRBD1. Losses at the gene ends were 3 bases for V and 6 bases for J; bases not matched to a gene: 14. The germline V gene encodes CDR1 LNHDA and CDR2 SQIVND (reference sequence). The CDR3 contains 17 residues.

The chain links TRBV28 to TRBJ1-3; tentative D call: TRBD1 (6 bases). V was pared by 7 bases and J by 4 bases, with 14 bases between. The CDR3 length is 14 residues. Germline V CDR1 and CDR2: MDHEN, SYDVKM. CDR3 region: CASKPGQLGNTIYF. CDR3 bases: TGTGCCAGCAAACCCGGACAGCTAGGAAACACCATATATTTT.

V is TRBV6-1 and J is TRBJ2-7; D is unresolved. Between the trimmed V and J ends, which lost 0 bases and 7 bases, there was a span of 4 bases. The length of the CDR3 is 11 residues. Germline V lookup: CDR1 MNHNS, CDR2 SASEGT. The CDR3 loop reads CASSEAEEQYF. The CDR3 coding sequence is TGTGCCAGCAGTGAAGCGGAGGAGCAGTACTTC.

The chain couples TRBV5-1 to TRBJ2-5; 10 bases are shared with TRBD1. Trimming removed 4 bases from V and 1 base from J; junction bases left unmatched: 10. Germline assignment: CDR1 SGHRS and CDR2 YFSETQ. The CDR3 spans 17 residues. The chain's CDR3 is CASSRGQGTYGQETQYF. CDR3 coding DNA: TGCGCCAGCAGCAGGGGACAGGGGACGTATGGCCAAGAGACCCAGTACTTC.

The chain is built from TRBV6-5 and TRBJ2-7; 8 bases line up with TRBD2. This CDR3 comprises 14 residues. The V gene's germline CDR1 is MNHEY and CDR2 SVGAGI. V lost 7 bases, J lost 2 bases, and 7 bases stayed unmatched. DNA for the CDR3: TGTGCCAGCAAACTAGCGGCAGGGACCTACGAGCAGTACTTC. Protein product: CASKLAAGTYEQYF.

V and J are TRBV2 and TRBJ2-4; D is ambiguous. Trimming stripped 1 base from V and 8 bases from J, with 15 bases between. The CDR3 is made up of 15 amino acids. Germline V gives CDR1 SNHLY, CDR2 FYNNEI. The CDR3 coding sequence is TGTGCCAGCAGTGAAGAGAAATCGGGTAGAGACATTCAGTACTTC. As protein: CASSEEKSGRDIQYF.

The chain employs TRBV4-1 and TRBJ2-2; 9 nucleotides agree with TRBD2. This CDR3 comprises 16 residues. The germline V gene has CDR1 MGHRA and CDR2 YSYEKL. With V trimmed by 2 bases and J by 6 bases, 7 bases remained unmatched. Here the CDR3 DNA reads TGCGCCAGCAGCCAAACGCGCGGCGGGGGGGCCGGGGAGCTGTTTTTT. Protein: CASSQTRGGGAGELFF.

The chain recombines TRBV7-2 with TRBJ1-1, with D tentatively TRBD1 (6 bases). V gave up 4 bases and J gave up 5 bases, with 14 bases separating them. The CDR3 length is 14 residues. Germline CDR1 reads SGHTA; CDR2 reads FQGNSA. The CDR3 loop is CASSSREGGTEAFF. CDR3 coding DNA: TGTGCCAGCAGCTCCAGGGAGGGGGGAACTGAAGCTTTCTTT.

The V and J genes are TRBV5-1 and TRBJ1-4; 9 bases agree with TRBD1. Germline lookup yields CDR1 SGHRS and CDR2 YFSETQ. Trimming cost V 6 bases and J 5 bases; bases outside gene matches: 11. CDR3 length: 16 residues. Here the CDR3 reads CASTDGTGRDNEKLFF. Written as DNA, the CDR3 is TGCGCCAGCACCGACGGGACAGGGAGGGACAATGAAAAACTGTTTTTT.